This T cell receptor beta chain was captured by sequencing in a study of cytomegalovirus exposure and HLA in healthy donors. General study points: In vitro assays verified that a few CMV-associated chains recognized CMV antigens specifically.

Relative to its sample, this clone is large. Its specificity is not known. The PCR used 60 Vbeta and 13 Jbeta primers. The repertoire was sequenced with immunoSEQ multiplex PCR; TCRdb's copy has only in-frame clones and lacks some. The repertoire holds about 110,000 clones, approximately 70% seen once, with about a tenth in the top ten. V dropped 6 bases and J dropped 3 bases, with 16 bases sitting between them. CDR3 length: 15 amino acids. Germline CDR1 reads SGHAT; CDR2 reads FQNNGV. The material sequenced was PBMCs. The genes are TRBV11-2 and TRBJ2-3; D may be TRBD2 (6 bases). The source is a man aged 40-49 years in good health and CMV-seropositive. CDR3 nucleotide sequence: TGTGCCAGCAGTCCGGGCGGGGTAAGAACAGATACGCAGTATTTT. Its translation: CASSPGGVRTDTQYF.